These T cell receptor beta chains were read from a single sample in a study of blood T cells in healthy people across ages. Using its own MiXCR run on the 5' RACE reads, TCRdb lists one record per CDR3 protein. The profile covers 1.5 million to 2 million distinct CDR3 sequences, with more than 35% appearing a single time and roughly 24% taken by the ten largest. The sequencing sample was made of blood. These receptors were taken from a human donor in good health. Each CDR3 is given with its conserved first and last residue. The D gene is left open where the match is weak. Size is stated for part of the rows, as once, few or many counts, or as a class when the clone is expanded.

size,J,V,D,CDR3,DNA
.,TRBJ1-5,TRBV6-6,.,CASSYPGANQPQHF,TGTGCCAGCAGTTATCCAGGGGCCAATCAGCCCCAGCATTTT
many,TRBJ1-1,TRBV10-3,TRBD1,CAISQDRLSEAFF,TGTGCCATCAGCCAGGACAGGCTCTCTGAAGCTTTCTTT
.,TRBJ2-7,TRBV3-1,.,CASSQSLGTYEQYF,TGTGCCAGCAGCCAATCACTGGGTACCTACGAGCAGTACTTC
few,TRBJ2-5,TRBV3-1,.,CASSQDSGGQETQYF,TGTGCCAGCAGCCAAGATAGTGGAGGCCAGGAGACCCAGTACTTC
few,TRBJ2-1,TRBV6-6,TRBD2,CASSQPGLGNNEQFF,TGTGCCAGCAGTCAACCGGGACTAGGGAACAATGAGCAGTTCTTC
.,TRBJ2-7,TRBV7-9,.,CASSQLGEGKYF,TGTGCCAGCAGCCAACTAGGGGAAGGGAAGTACTTC
.,TRBJ1-2,TRBV4-3,.,CASSQSGVLDYGYTF,TGCGCCAGCAGCCAATCAGGGGTATTGGACTATGGCTACACCTTC
few,TRBJ1-2,TRBV28,.,CASLTLRGDNYGYTF,TGTGCCAGTCTGACCCTCAGGGGAGATAACTATGGCTACACCTTC
.,TRBJ2-7,TRBV12-3/TRBV12-4,.,CASSSYPRRRGRAGEQYF,TGTGCCAGCAGTTCATACCCCAGAAGGAGGGGGCGCGCAGGCGAGCAGTACTTC
.,TRBJ2-3,TRBV7-2,.,CASSIQLNRQTDTQYF,TGTGCCAGCAGCATCCAACTCAACCGGCAGACAGATACGCAGTATTTT